This TCR beta chain is from a study of CD8 T cells in ankylosing spondylitis. Study observations and caveats: Reported data indicate significant enrichment of disease-linked clones within matched ankylosing spondylitis synovial fluid. Apparently characteristic of ankylosing spondylitis blood was a TCR beta motif (fewer than 10 highly homologous variants).

Of note for this clonotype: Its specificity is not known.

Construction of TCR beta libraries was performed using quantitative 5'-RACE with molecular barcodes. TCRdb ran MiXCR on the 5' RACE reads and lists one entry per CDR3 protein. The sample holds under 400,000 distinct CDR3 sequences, around 10% seen once. Material: blood, either unsorted or a sorted T cell fraction (not recorded which). The source is a female donor with ankylosing spondylitis or in good health (not recorded which).

The CDR3 loop reads CASKGGGTGFNTEAFF. In DNA form, the CDR3 reads TGCGCCAGCAAGGGAGGCGGGACAGGGTTTAACACTGAAGCTTTCTTT. The chain joins TRBV5-1 to TRBJ1-1; TRBD1 aligns across 9 bases. Germline V gene sequence: CDR1 SGHRS, CDR2 YFSETQ. This CDR3 region has 16 residues. J gave up 2 bases and V 6 bases, and 11 bases lay outside the gene matches.